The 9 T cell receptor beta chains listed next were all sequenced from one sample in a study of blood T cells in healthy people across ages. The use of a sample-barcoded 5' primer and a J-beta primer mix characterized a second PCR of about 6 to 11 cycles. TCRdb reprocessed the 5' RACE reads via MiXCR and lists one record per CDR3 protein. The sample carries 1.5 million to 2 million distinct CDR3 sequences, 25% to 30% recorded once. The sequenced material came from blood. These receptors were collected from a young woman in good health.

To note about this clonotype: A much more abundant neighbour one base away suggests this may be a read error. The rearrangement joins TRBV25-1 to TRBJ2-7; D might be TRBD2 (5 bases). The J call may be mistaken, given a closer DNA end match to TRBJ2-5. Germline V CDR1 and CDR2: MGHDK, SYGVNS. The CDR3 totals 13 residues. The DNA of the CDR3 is TGTGCCAGCAGGGAATATCGAGGGGAGACCCAGTACTTC. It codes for CASREYRGETQYF.

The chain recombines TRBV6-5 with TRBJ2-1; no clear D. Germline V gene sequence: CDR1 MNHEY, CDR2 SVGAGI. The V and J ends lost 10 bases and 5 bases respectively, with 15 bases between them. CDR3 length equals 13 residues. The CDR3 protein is CANSREMDNEQFF. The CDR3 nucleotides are TGTGCCAACAGCCGAGAAATGGACAATGAGCAGTTCTTC.

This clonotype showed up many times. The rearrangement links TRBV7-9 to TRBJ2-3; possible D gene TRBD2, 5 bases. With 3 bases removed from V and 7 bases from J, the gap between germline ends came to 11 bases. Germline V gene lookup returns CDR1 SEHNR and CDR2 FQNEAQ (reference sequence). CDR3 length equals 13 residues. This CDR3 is CASSFPEANTQYF. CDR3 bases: TGTGCCAGCAGCTTCCCGGAGGCGAATACGCAGTATTTT.

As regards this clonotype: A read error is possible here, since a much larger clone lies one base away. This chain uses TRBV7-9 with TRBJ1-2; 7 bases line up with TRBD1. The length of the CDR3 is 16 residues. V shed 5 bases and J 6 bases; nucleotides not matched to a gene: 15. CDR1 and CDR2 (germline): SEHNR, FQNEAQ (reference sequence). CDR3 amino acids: CASSPRSGTVLNGYTF. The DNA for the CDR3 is TGTGCCAGCAGCCCCCGATCCGGGACAGTCCTAAATGGCTACACCTTC.

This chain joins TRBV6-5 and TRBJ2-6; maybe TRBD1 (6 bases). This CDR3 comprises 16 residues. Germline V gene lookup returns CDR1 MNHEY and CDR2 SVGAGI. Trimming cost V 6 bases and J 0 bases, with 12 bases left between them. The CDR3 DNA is TGTGCCAGCAGGACAGGACTCCCCTCTGGGGCCAACGTCCTGACTTTC. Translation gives CASRTGLPSGANVLTF.

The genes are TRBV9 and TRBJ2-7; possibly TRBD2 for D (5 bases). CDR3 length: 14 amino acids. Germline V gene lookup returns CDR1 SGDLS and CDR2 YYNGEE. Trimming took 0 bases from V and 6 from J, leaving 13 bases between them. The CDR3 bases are TGTGCCAGCAGCGTAGGACCGACTAATAGCGAGCAGTACTTC. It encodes CASSVGPTNSEQYF.

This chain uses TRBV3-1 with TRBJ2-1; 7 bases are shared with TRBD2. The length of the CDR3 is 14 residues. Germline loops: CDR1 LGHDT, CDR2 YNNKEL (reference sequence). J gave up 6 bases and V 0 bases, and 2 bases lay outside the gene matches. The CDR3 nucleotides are TGTGCCAGCAGCCAAGATGGCGGGGGCAATGAGCAGTTCTTC. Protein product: CASSQDGGGNEQFF.

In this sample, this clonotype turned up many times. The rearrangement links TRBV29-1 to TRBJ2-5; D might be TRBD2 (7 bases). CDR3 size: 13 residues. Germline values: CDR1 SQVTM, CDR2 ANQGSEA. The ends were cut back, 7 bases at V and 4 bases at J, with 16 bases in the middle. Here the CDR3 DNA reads TGCAGCGCTCCCCGGGGGGCGTCAGAGACCCAGTACTTC. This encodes CSAPRGASETQYF.

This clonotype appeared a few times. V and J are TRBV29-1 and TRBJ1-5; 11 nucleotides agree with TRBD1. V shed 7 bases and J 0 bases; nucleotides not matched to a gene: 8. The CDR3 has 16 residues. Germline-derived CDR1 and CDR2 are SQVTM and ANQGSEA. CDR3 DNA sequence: TGCAGCGCGACCGGGACAGGGGGTGATAGCAATCAGCCCCAGCATTTT. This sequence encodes CSATGTGGDSNQPQHF.